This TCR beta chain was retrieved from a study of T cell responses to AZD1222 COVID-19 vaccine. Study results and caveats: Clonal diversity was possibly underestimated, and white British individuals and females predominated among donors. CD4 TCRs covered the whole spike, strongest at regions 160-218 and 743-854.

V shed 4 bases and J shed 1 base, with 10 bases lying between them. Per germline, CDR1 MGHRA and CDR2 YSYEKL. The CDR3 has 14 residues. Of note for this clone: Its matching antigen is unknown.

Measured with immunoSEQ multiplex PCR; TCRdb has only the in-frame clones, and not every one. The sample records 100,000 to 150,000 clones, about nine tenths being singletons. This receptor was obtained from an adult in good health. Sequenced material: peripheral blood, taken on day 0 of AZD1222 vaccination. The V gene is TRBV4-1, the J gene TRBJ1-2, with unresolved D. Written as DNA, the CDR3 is TGCGCCAGCAGCCCACGCGGGGTTAACTATGGCTACACCTTC. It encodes CASSPRGVNYGYTF.